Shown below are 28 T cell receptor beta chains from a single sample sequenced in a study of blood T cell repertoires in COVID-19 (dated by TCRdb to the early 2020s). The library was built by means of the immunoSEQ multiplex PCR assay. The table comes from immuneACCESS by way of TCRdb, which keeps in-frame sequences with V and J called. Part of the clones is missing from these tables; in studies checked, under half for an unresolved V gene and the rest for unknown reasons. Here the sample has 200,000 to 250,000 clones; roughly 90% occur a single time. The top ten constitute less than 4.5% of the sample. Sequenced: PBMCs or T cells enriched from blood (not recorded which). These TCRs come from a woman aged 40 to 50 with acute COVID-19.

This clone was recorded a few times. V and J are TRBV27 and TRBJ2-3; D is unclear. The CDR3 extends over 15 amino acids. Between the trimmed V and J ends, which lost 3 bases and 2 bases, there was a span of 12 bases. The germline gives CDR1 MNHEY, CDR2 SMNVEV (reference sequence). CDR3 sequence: CASSLVAGYTDTQYF. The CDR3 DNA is TGTGCCAGCAGTTTGGTGGCAGGATACACAGATACGCAGTATTTT.

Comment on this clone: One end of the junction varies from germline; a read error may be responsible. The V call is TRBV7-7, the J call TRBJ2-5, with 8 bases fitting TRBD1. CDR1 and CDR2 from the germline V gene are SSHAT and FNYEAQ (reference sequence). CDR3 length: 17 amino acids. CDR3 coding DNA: TGTGCTAGCAGCCTTACGGGACAGGCCAACTTCGGGGAGACCCAGTACTTC. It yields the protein CASSLTGQANFGETQYF.

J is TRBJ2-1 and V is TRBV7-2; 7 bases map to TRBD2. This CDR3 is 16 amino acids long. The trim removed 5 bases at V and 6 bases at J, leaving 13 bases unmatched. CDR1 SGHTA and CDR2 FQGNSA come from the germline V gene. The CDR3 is CASSPNHGTNLNEQFF. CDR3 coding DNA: TGTGCCAGCAGCCCTAACCACGGGACTAACCTCAATGAGCAGTTCTTC.

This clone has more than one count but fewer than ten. The CDR3 sequence: CASSLGKGQAQETQYF. The CDR3 DNA is TGTGCCAGCAGCTTAGGGAAGGGACAGGCACAAGAGACCCAGTACTTC. The genes are TRBV5-4 and TRBJ2-5, with TRBD1 matching 8 bases. Germline trimming cut 2 bases from V and 2 bases from J; bases unmatched to any gene: 8. CDR3 length: 16 amino acids. Germline V gene data show CDR1 as SGHNT and CDR2 as YYREEE (reference sequence).

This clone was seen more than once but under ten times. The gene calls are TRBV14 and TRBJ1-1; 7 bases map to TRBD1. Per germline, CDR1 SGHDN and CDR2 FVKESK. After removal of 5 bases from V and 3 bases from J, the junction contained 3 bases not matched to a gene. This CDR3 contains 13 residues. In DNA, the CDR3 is TGTGCCAGCAGCGAAACAGGGGACACTGAAGCTTTCTTT. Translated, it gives CASSETGDTEAFF.

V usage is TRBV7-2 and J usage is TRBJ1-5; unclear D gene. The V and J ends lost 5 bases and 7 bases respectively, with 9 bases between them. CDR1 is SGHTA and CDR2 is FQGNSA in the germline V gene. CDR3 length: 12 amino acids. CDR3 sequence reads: CASSASWQPQHF. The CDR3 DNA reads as TGTGCCAGCAGCGCCAGTTGGCAGCCCCAGCATTTT.

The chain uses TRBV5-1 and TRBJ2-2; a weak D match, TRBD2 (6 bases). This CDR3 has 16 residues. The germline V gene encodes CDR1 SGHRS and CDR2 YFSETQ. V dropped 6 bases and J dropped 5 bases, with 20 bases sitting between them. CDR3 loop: CASNPGDGIKTGELFF. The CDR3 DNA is TGCGCCAGCAACCCGGGGGACGGCATTAAAACCGGGGAGCTGTTTTTT.

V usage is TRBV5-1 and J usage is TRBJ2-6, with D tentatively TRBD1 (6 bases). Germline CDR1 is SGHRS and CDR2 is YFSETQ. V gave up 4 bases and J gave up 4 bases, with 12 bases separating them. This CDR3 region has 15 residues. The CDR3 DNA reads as TGCGCCAGCAGCACCAGGGGAGCCGGGGCCAACGTCCTGACTTTC. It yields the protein CASSTRGAGANVLTF. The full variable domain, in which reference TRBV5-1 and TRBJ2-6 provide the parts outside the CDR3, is KAGVTQTPRYLIKTRGQQVTLSCSPISGHRSVSWYQQTPGQGLQFLFEYFSETQRNKGNFPGRFSGRQFSNSRSEMNVSTLELGDSALYLCASSTRGAGANVLTFGAGSRLTVL.

The CDR3 coding sequence is TGTGCCAGCAGTCCTCTCGGTACGAGTTTATTGAGAACTGAAGCTTTCTTT. Its protein is CASSPLGTSLLRTEAFF. This chain links TRBV7-9 with TRBJ1-1; D remains unclear. Trimming shortened V by 6 bases and J by 5 bases, and 25 bases separated the two germline ends. Germline-derived CDR1 and CDR2 are SEHNR and FQNEAQ (reference sequence). The CDR3 loop spans 17 amino acids.

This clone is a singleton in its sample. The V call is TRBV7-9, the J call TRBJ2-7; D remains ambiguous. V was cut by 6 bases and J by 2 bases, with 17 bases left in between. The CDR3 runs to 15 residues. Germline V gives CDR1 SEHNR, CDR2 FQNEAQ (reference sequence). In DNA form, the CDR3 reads TGTGCCAGCAGGCCAAAAGTAGGCAGGACCTACGAGCAGTACTTC. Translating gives CASRPKVGRTYEQYF. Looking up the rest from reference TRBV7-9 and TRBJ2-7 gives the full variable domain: DTGVSQNPRHKITKRGQNVTFRCDPISEHNRLYWYRQTLGQGPEFLTYFQNEAQLEKSRLLSDRFSAERPKGSFSTLEIQRTEQGDSAMYLCASRPKVGRTYEQYFGPGTRLTVT.

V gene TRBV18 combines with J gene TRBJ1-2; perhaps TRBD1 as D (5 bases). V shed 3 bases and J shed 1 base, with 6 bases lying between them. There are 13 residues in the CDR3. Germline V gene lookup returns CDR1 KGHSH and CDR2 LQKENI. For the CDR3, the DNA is TGTGCCAGCTCACCGACAGATAACTATGGCTACACCTTC. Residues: CASSPTDNYGYTF.

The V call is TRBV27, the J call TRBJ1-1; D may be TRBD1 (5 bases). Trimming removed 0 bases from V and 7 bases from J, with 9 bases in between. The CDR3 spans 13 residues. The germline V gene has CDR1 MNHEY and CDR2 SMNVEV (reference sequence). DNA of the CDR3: TGTGCCAGCAGTTTATCAGGGGATCTTGAAGCTTTCTTT. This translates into CASSLSGDLEAFF.

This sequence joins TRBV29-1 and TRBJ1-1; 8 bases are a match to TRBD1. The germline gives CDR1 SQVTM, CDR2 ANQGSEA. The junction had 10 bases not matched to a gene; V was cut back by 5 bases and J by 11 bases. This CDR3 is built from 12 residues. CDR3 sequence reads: CSVQRTGIVAFF. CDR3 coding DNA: TGCAGCGTTCAAAGGACAGGGATTGTCGCTTTCTTT.

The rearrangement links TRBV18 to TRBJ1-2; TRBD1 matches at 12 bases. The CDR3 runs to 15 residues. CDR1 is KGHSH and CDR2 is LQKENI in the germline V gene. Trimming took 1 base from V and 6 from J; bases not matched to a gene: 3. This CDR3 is CASSPRGQGAHGYTF. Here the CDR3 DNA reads TGTGCCAGCTCACCACGGGGACAGGGGGCGCATGGCTACACCTTC. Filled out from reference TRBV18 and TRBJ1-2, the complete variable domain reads NAGVMQNPRHLVRRRGQEARLRCSPMKGHSHVYWYRQLPEEGLKFMVYLQKENIIDESGMPKERFSAEFPKEGPSILRIQQVVRGDSAAYFCASSPRGQGAHGYTFGSGTRLTVV.

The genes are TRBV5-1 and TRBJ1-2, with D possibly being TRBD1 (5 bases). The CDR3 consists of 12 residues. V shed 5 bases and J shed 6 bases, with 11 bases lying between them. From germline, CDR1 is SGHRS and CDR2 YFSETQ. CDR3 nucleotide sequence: TGCGCCAGCAGTTTTGCGGGGCATGGCTACACCTTC. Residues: CASSFAGHGYTF.

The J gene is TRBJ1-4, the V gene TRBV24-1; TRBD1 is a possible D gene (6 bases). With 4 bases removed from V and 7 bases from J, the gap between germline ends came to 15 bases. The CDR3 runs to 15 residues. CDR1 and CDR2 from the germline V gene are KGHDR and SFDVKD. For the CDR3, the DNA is TGTGCCACCAGTGAATCGGAAGGGGGAAGTGAAAAACTGTTTTTT. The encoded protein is CATSESEGGSEKLFF.

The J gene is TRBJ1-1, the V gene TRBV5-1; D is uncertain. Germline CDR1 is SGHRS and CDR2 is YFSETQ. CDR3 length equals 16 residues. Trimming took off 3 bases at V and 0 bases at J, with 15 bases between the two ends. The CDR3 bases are TGCGCCAGCAGCTCGGGAAACAGCTACATGAACACTGAAGCTTTCTTT. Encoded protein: CASSSGNSYMNTEAFF.

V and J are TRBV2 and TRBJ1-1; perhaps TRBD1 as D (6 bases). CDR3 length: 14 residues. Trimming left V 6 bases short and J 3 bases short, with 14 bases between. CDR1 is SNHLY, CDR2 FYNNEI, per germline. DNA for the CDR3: TGTGCCAGCAGCTACCGAGACAGGTACACTGAAGCTTTCTTT. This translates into CASSYRDRYTEAFF.

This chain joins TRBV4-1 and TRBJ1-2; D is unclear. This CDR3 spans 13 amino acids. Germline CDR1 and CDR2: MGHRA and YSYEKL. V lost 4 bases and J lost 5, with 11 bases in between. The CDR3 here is CASSPPEDYGYTF. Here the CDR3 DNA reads TGCGCCAGCAGCCCGCCAGAGGATTATGGCTACACCTTC.

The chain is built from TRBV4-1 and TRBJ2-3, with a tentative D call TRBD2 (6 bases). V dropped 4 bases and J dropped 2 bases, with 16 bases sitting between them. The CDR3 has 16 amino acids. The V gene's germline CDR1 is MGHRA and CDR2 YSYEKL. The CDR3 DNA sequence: TGCGCCAGCAGCCTCGCTGGTGGGGGGATCACAGATACGCAGTATTTT. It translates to CASSLAGGGITDTQYF.

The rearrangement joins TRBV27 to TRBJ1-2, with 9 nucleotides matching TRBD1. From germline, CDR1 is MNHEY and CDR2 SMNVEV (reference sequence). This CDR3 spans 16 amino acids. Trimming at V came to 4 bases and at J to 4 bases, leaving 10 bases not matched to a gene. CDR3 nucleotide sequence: TGTGCCAGCAGTTCCCAGCCCGGGACAGGGCCCTATGGCTACACCTTC. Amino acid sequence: CASSSQPGTGPYGYTF.

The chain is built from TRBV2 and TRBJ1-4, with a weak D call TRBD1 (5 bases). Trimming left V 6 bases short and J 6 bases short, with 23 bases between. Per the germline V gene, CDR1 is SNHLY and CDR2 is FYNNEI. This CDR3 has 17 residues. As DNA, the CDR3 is TGTGCCAGCAGCGCCTGGCGTTCTTGGGGCGGGGATGAAAAACTGTTTTTT. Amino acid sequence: CASSAWRSWGGDEKLFF.

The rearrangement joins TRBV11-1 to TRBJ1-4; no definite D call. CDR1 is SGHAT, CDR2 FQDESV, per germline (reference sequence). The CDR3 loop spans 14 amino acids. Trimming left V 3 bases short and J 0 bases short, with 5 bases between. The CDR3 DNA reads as TGTGCCAGCAGCTTCGGGGCAACTAATGAAAAACTGTTTTTT. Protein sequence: CASSFGATNEKLFF.

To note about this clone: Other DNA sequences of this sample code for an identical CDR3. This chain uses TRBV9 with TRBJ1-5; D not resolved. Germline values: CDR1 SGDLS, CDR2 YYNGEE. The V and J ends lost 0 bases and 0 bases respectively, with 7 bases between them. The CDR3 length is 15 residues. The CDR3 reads CASSVDSYSNQPQHF. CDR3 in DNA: TGTGCCAGCAGCGTAGACAGCTATAGCAATCAGCCCCAGCATTTT.

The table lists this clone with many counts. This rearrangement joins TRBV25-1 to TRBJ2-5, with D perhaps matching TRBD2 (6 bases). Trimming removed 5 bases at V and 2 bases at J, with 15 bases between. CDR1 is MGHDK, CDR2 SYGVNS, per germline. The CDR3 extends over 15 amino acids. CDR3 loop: CASSSPRAGQETQYF. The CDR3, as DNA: TGTGCCAGCAGTTCCCCGAGAGCGGGTCAAGAGACCCAGTACTTC.

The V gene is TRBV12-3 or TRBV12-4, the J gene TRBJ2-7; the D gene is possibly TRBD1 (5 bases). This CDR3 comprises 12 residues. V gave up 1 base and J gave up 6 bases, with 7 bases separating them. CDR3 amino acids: CASSLDRLEQYF. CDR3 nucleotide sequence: TGTGCCAGCAGTTTAGACAGGCTCGAGCAGTACTTC.

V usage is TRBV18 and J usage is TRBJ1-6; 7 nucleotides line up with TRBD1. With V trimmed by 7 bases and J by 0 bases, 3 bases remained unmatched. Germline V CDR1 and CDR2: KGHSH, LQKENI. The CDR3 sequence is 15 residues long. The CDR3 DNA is TGTGCCAGCTGGACAGGTCCCTCCTATAATTCACCCCTCCACTTT. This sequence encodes CASWTGPSYNSPLHF.

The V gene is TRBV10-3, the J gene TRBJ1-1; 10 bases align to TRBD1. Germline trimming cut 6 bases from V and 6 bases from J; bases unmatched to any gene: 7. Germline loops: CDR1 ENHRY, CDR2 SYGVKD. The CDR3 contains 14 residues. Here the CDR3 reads CAIRAGTGDSEAFF. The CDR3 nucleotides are TGTGCCATCAGGGCCGGGACAGGGGACTCTGAAGCTTTCTTT.